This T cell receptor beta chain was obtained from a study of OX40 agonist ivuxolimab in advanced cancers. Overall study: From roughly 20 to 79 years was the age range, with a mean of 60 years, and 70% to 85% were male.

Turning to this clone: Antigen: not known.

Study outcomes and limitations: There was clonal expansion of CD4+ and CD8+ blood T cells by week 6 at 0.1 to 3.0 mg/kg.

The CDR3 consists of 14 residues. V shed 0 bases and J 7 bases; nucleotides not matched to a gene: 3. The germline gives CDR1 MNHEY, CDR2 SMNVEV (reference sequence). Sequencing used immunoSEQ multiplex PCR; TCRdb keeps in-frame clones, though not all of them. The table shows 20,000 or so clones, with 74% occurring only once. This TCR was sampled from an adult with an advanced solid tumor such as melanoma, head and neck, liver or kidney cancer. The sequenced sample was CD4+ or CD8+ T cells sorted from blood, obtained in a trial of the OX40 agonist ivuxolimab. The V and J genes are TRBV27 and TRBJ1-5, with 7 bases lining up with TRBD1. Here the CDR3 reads CASSLSGGGQPQHF. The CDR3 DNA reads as TGTGCCAGCAGTTTATCAGGGGGCGGACAGCCCCAGCATTTT.